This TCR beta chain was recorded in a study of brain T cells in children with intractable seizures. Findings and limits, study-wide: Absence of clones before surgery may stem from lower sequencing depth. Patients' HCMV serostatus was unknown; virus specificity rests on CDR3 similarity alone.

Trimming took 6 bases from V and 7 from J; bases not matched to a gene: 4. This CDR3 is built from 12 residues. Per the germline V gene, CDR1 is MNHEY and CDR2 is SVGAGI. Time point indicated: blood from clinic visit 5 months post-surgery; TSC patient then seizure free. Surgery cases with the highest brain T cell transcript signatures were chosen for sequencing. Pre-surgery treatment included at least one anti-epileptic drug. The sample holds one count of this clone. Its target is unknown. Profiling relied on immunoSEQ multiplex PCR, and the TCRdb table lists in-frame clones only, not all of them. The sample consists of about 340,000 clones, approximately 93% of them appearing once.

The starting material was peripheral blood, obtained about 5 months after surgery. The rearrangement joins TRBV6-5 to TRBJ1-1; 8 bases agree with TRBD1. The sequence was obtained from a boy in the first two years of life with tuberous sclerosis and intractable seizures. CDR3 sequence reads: CASSGQGYEAFF. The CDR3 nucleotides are TGTGCCAGCAGCGGACAGGGATATGAAGCTTTCTTT.